This TCR beta chain was documented in a study of identical twins. Germline loops: CDR1 SQVTM, CDR2 ANQGSEA. V dropped 3 bases and J dropped 1 base, with 12 bases sitting between them. CDR3 length: 14 residues. A universal primer binding site was introduced by template switching. The final cDNA contained unique molecular identifiers. Via MiXCR, TCRdb re-called the 5' RACE reads, giving one row per CDR3 protein. The table has around 490,000 distinct CDR3 sequences, 20% to 25% seen once. Study observations and caveats: Fewer insertions were carried by abundant cord blood beta clonotypes, but none was seen in memory repertoires.

This clonotype was observed many times. Its matching antigen is unknown. These data were also reused for a study on yellow fever vaccine responses in identical twins. That study adds: Convergence reportedly seemed to mark part of the twins' vaccine T cell response, with personalization marking the rest.

The sequencing input was CD4+ T cells sorted from blood. The chain links TRBV29-1 to TRBJ1-1; the D gene is possibly TRBD1 (6 bases). The TCR comes from a woman aged 18-30 years in good health. CDR3 region: CSVDRGTRNTEAFF. In DNA, the CDR3 is TGCAGCGTTGATAGGGGGACACGGAACACTGAAGCTTTCTTT.